This T cell receptor beta chain was recorded in a study of blood T cells in healthy people across ages. Study details: Capturing about one barcoded beta molecule per two T cells was achieved by template switching.

General study points: More naive CD4+ cells and higher diversity marked long-lived donors relative to aged donors.

With regard to this clonotype: The antigen remains undetermined.

V trimming: 5 bases; J trimming: 4 bases; junction bases outside the gene matches: 7. CDR1 SGHTA and CDR2 FQGNSA come from the germline V gene. The CDR3 is made up of 16 amino acids. A J-beta primer mix and a sample-barcoded 5' primer were used in a second PCR of about 7 to 12 cycles. TCRdb ran MiXCR on the 5' RACE reads and lists one entry per CDR3 protein. In the table there are about 670,000 distinct CDR3 sequences, approximately 40% of which are singletons. Source material: blood. The rearrangement links TRBV7-2 to TRBJ2-1, with TRBD2 matching over 11 bases. The TCR sequence derives from an elderly man in good health. For the CDR3, the DNA is TGTGCCAGCAGCACCCCGGGACTAGCGGCTTACAATGAGCAGTTCTTC. Translated: CASSTPGLAAYNEQFF.